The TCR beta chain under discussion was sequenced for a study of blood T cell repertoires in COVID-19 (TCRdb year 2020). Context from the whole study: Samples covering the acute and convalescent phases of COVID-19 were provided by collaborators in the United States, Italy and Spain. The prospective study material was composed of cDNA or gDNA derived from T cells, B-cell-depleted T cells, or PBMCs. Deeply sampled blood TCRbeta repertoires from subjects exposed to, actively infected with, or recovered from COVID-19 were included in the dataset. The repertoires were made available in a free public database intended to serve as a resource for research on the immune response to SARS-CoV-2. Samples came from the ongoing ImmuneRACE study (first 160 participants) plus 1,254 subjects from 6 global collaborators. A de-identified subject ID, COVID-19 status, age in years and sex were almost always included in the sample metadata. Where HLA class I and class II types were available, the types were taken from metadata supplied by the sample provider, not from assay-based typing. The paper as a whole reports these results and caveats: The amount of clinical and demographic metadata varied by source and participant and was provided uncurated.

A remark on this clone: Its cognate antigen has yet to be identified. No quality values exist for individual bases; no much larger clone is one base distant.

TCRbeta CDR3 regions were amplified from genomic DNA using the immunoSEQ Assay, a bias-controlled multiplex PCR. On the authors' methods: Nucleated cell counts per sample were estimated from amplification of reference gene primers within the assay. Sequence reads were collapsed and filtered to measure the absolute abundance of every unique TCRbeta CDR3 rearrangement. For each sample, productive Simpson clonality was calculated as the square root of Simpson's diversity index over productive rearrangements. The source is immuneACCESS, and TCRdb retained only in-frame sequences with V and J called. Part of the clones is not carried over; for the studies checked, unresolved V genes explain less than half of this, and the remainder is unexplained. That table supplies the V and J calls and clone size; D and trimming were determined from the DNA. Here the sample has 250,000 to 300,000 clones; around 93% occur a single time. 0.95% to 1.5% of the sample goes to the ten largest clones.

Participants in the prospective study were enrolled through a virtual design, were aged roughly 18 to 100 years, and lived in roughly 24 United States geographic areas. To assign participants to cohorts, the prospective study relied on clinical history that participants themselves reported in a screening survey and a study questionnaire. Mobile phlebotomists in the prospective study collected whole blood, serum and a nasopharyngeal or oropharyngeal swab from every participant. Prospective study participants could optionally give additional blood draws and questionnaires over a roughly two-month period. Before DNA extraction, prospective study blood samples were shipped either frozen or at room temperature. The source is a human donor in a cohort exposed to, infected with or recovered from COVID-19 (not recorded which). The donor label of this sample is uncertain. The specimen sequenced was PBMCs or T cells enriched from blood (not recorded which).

The nucleotide sequence is TGTGCCAGTAGTATGGGGTCGACAGGGCTCGATGGCTACACCTTC. This is translated as CASSMGSTGLDGYTF. The chain is assembled from TRBV19 and TRBJ1-2; 7 of the junction bases match TRBD1. CDR1 LNHDA and CDR2 SQIVND were looked up in the germline V gene (reference sequence). CDR3 length: 15 amino acids, cysteine to phenylalanine. Of all the DNA, just the CDR3 is kept, 45 bases in frame from base 1. V ends up 3 bases short and J 6 bases short, with an unmatched junction base count of 10.